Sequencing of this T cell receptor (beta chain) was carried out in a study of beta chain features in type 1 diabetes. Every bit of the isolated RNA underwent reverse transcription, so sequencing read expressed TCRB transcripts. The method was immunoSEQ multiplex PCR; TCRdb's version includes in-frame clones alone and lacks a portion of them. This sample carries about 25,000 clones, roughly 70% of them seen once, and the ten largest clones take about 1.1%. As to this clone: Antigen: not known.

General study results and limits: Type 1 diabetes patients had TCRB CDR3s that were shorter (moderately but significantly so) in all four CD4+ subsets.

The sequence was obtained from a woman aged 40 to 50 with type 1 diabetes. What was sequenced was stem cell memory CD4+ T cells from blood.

The CDR3 region is CASSSSSGTKNTEAFF. The CDR3 DNA is TGTGCCAGCAGTTCCTCGAGTGGGACAAAGAACACTGAAGCTTTCTTT. The chain employs TRBV28 and TRBJ1-1; tentatively, D is TRBD1 (6 bases). This CDR3 is built from 16 residues. V shed 4 bases and J shed 1 base, with 16 bases lying between them. Germline values: CDR1 MDHEN, CDR2 SYDVKM.